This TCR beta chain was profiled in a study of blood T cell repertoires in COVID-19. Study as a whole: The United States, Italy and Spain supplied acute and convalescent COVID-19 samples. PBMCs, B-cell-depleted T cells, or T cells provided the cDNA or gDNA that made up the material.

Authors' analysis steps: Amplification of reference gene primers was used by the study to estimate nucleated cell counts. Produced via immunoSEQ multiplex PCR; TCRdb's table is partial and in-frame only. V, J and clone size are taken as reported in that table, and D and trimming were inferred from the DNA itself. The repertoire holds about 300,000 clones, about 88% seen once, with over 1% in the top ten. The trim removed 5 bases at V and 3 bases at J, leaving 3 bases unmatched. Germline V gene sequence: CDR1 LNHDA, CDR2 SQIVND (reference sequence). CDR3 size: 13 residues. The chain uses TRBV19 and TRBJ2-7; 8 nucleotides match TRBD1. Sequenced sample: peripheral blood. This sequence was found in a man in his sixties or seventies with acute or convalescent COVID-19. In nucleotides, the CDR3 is TGTGCCAGTAGTGAAGGACAGGGCTACGAGCAGTACTTC. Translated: CASSEGQGYEQYF.